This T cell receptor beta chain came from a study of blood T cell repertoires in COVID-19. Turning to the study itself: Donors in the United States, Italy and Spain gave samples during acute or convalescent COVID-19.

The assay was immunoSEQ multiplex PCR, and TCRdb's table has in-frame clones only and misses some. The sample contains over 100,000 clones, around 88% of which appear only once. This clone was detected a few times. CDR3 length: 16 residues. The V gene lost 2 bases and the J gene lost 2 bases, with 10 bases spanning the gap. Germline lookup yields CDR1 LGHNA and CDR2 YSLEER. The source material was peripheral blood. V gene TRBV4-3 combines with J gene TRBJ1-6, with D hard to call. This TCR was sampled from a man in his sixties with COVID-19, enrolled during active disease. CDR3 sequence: CASSQSGTAYNSPLHF. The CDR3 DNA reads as TGCGCCAGCAGCCAAAGCGGAACAGCCTATAATTCACCCCTCCACTTT.